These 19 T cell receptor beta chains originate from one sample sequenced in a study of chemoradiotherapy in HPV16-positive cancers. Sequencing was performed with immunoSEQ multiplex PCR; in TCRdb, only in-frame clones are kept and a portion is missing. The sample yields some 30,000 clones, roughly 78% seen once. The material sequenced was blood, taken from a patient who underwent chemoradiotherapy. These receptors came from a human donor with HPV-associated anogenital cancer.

CDR3 sequence reads: CASSSHRVHVSYEQYF. CDR3 sequence (DNA): TGTGCCAGCAGCTCCCACAGGGTTCATGTCTCCTACGAGCAGTACTTC. This chain joins TRBV7-2 and TRBJ2-7; D may be TRBD1 (6 bases). Germline lookup yields CDR1 SGHTA and CDR2 FQGNSA. CDR3 length: 16 residues. The ends were cut back, 4 bases at V and 0 bases at J, with 16 bases in the middle.

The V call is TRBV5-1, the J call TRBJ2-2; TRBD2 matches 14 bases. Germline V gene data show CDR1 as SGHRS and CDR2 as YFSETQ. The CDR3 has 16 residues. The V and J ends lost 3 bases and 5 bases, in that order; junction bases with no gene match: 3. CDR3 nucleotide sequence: TGCGCCAGCAGCTCTCGGACTAGCGGGGGGACCGGGGAGCTGTTTTTT. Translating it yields CASSSRTSGGTGELFF.

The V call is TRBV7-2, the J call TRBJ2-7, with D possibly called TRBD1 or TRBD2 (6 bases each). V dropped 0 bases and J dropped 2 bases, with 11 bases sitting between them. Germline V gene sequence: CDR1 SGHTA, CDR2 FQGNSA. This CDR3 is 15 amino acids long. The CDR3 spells CASSLANGGTYEQYF. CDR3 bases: TGTGCCAGCAGCTTAGCTAACGGGGGCACCTACGAGCAGTACTTC.

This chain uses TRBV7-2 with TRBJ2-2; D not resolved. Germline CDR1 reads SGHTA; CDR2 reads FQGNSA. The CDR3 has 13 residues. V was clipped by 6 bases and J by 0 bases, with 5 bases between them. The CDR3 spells CASREPNTGELFF. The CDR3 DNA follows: TGTGCCAGCAGGGAGCCGAACACCGGGGAGCTGTTTTTT.

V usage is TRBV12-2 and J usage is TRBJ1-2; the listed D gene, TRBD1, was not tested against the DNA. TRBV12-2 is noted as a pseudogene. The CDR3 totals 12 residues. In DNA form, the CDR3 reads TGTGCACCGACCGGGACAGAGTATGGCTACACCTTC. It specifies CAPTGTEYGYTF.

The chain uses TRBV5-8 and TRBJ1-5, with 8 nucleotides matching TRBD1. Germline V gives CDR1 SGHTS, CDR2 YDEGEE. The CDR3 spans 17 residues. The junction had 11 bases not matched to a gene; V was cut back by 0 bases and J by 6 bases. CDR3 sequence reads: CASSLGQGSSVVQPQHF. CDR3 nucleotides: TGTGCCAGCAGCTTGGGACAGGGGTCGAGTGTGGTTCAGCCCCAGCATTTT.

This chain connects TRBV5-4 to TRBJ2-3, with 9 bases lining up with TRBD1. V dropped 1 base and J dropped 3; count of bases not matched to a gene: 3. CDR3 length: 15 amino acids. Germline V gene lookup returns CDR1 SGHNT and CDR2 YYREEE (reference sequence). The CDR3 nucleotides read TGTGCCAGCAGCTTGCCGGGACAGGGAACAGATACGCAGTATTTT. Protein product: CASSLPGQGTDTQYF. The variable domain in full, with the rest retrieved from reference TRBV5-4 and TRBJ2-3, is ETGVTQSPTHLIKTRGQQVTLRCSSQSGHNTVSWYQQALGQGPQFIFQYYREEENGRGNFPPRFSGLQFPNYSSELNVNALELDDSALYLCASSLPGQGTDTQYFGPGTRLTVL.

In DNA form, the CDR3 reads TGCAGCGGGACTAGCGGGGGCCCCACCGGGGAGCTGTTTTTT. The encoded protein is CSGTSGGPTGELFF. The V gene is TRBV29-1, the J gene TRBJ2-2, with TRBD2 identical over 13 bases. V shed 7 bases and J 4 bases; nucleotides not matched to a gene: 3. Germline-derived CDR1 and CDR2 are SQVTM and ANQGSEA. The CDR3 contains 14 residues.

CDR3 sequence reads: CASSWPGGRTDTQYF. The CDR3 bases are TGTGCCAGCAGCTGGCCCGGGGGGCGAACAGATACGCAGTATTTT. The rearrangement uses TRBV13 and TRBJ2-3; a weak D match, TRBD2 (7 bases). Germline CDR1 is PRHDT and CDR2 is FYEKMQ (reference sequence). The CDR3 has 15 amino acids. V was trimmed by 4 bases and J by 3 bases, leaving 14 bases between them.

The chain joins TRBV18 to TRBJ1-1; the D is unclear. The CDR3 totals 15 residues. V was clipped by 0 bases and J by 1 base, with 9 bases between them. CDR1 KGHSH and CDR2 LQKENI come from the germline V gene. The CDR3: CASSPPVVSNTEAFF. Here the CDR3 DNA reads TGTGCCAGCTCACCACCGGTCGTTTCGAACACTGAAGCTTTCTTT.

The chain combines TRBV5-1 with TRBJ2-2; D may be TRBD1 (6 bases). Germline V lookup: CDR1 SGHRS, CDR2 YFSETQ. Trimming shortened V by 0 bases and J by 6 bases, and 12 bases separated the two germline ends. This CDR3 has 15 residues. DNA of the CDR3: TGCGCCAGCAGCTTGGTACAGGGAGCGGCCGGGGAGCTGTTTTTT. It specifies CASSLVQGAAGELFF.

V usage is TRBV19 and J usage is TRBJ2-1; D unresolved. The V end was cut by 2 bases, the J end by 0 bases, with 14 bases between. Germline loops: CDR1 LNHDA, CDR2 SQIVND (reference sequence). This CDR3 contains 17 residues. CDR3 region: CASSIIGSRASYNEQFF. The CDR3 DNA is TGTGCCAGTAGTATAATAGGCAGCCGGGCCTCCTACAATGAGCAGTTCTTC.

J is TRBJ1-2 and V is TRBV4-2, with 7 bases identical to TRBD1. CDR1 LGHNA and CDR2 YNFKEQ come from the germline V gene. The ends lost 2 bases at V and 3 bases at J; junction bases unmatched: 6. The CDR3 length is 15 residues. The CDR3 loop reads CASSQTGVSDYGYTF. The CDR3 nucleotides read TGTGCCAGCAGCCAAACAGGGGTATCGGACTATGGCTACACCTTC.

CDR3 DNA: TGCGCCAGCAGCCAGACAGTTCAGGGGAACCCCTACAATGAGCAGTTCTTC. Translation: CASSQTVQGNPYNEQFF. The V gene is TRBV5-1, the J gene TRBJ2-1, with D perhaps matching TRBD1 (6 bases). Germline CDR1 and CDR2: SGHRS and YFSETQ. The V and J ends lost 4 bases and 2 bases respectively, with 19 bases between them. The CDR3 spans 17 residues.

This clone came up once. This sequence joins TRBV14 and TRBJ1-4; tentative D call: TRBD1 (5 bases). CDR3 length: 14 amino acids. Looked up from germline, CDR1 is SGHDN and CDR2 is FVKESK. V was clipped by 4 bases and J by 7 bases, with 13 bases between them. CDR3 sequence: CASSPWVGAEKLFF. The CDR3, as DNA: TGTGCCAGCAGCCCCTGGGTAGGGGCTGAAAAACTGTTTTTT.

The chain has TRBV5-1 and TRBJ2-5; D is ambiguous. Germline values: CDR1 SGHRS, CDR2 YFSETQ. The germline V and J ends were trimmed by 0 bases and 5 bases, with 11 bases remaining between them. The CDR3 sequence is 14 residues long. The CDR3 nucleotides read TGCGCCAGCAGCTTGGGTAACCCAAGGGAGACCCAGTACTTC. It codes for CASSLGNPRETQYF.

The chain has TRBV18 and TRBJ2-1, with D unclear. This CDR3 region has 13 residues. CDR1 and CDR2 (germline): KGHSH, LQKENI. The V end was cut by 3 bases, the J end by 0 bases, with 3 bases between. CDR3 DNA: TGTGCCAGCTCACCGGGCTCCTACAATGAGCAGTTCTTC. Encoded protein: CASSPGSYNEQFF.

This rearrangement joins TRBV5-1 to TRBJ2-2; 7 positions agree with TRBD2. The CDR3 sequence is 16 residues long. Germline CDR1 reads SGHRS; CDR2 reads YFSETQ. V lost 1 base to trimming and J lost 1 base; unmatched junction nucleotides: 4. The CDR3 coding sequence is TGCGCCAGCAGCTTGATGGCTAGCGGGAACACCGGGGAGCTGTTTTTT. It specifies CASSLMASGNTGELFF.

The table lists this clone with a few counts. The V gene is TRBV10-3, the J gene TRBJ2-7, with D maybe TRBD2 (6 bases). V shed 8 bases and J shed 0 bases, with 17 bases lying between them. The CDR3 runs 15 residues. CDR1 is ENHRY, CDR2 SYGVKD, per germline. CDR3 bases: TGTGCCATCGGGGGACTTTCCCTTGGCTCCTACGAGCAGTACTTC. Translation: CAIGGLSLGSYEQYF.